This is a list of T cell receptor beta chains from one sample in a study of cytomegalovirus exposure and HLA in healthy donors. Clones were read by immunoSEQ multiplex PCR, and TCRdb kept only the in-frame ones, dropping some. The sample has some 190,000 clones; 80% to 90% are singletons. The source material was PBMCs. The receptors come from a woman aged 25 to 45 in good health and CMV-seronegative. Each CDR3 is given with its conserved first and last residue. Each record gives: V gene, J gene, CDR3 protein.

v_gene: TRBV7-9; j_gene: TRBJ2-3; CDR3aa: CASSLRADTQYF
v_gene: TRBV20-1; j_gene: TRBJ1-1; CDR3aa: CSAHTDTEAFF
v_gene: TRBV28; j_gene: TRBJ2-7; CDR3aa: CASSFGTSGNSYEQYF
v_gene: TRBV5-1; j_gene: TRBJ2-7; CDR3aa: CASSPGQGIDGQYF
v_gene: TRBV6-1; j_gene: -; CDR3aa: CASSDQWTAYEQYF
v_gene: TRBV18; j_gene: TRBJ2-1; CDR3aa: CASSPGLAGTYNEQFF
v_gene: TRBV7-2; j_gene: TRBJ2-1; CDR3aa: CASSLAWGGYNEQFF
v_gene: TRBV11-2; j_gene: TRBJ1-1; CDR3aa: CASSTRTVMNTEAFF
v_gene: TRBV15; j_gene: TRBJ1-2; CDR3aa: CATSRDHLGYTF
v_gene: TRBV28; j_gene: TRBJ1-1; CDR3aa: CASSLYSSEAFF
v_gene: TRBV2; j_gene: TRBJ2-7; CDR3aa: CASSERGQTYEQYF
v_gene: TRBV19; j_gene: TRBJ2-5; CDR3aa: CASSQGPSGTQYF
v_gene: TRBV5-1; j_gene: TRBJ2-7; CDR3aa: CASSLSGQVYEQYF
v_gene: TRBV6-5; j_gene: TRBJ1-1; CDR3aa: CASSYSLDRGTEDFF
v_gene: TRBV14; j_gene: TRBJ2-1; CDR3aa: CASSQDLTVTPFF
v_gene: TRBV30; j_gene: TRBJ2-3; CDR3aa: CAWWTEGFRTDTQYF
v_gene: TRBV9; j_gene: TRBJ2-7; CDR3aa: CASSPFQGRDYEQYF
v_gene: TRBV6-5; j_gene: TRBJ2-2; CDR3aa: CASSYRTGAFTGELFF
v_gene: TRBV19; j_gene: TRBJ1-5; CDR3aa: CASSRTGDQPQHF
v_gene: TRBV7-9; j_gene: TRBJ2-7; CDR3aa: CASIDGRERKEQYF
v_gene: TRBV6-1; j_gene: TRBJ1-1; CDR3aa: CASIPGRVNTEAFF
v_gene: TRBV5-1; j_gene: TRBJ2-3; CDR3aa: CASSSNLLTDTQYF
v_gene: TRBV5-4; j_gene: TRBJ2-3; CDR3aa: CASSLGQGLDTQYF
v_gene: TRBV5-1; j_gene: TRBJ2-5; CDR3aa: CASSWASGVQETQYF
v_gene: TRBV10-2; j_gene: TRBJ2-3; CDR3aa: CASSDLTLGTQYF
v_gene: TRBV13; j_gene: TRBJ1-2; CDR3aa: CASSRMGDRFNYGYTF
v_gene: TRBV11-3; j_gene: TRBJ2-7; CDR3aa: CASSLTGDEQYF
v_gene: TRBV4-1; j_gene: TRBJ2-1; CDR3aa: CASSQMTSRFDEQFF
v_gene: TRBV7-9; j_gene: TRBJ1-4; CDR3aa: CASSFWGPLTTTNEKLFF
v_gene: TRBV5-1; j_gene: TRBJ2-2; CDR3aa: CASSLEPSGRGTGELFF
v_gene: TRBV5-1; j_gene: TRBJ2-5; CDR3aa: CASSLGSPDQETQYF
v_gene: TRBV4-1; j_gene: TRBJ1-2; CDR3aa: CASSPGNYGYTF
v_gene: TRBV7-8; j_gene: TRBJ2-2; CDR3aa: CASSLLANTGELFF
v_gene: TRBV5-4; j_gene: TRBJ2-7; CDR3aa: CASSLGALATRSYEQYF
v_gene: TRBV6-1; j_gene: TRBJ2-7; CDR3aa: CASGRGYDEQYF